The 7 T cell receptor beta chains presented below share a single source sample, sequenced in a study of T cell responses to AZD1222 COVID-19 vaccine. Only in-frame clones appear in the TCRdb table, and some are missing; sequencing was by immunoSEQ multiplex PCR. The profile shows about 100,000 clones, about nine tenths of them singletons. The sequencing here drew on peripheral blood, taken on day 0 of AZD1222 vaccination. These receptors came from an adult in good health.

The chain recombines TRBV25-1 with TRBJ2-5; D gene ambiguous. The CDR3 covers 13 residues. Between the trimmed V and J ends, which lost 5 bases and 0 bases, there was a span of 7 bases. CDR1 MGHDK and CDR2 SYGVNS come from the germline V gene. The CDR3 DNA follows: TGTGCCAGCAGTAACTGGGACCAAGAGACCCAGTACTTC. This translates into CASSNWDQETQYF.

This clone appeared once. This chain connects TRBV6-5 to TRBJ2-2, with 7 bases aligning to TRBD1. Germline V gives CDR1 MNHEY, CDR2 SVGAGI. With V trimmed by 6 bases and J by 6 bases, 4 bases remained unmatched. The length of the CDR3 is 13 residues. The CDR3 sequence is CASSPTGAGELFF. The CDR3 DNA is TGTGCCAGCAGCCCCACAGGGGCCGGGGAGCTGTTTTTT.

The V gene is TRBV19, the J gene TRBJ2-7; D might be TRBD2 (6 bases). The ends were cut back, 5 bases at V and 5 bases at J, with 10 bases in the middle. There are 12 residues in the CDR3. The germline V gene has CDR1 LNHDA and CDR2 SQIVND (reference sequence). CDR3 nucleotides: TGTGCCAGTAGTCGGGCGGGAAACGAGCAGTACTTC. Translated: CASSRAGNEQYF.

The chain uses TRBV24-1 and TRBJ2-1, with TRBD2 identical over 7 bases. This CDR3 is built from 17 residues. The J segment lost 7 bases and the V segment lost 0 bases, leaving 11 bases of the junction unmatched. The germline gives CDR1 KGHDR, CDR2 SFDVKD. The CDR3 DNA sequence: TGTGCCACCAGTGATTTGCTGGCCCGGGGGGATAGGAATGAGCAGTTCTTC. The encoded protein is CATSDLLARGDRNEQFF.

The chain couples TRBV3-1 (or the pseudogene TRBV3-2) to TRBJ1-2; no definite D call. Per the germline V gene, CDR1 is LGHDT and CDR2 is YNNKEL (reference sequence). V was shortened by 0 bases and J by 5 bases, with 10 bases between the two germline ends. This CDR3 has 14 residues. The CDR3 region is CASSQDREDYGYTF. The CDR3 nucleotides are TGTGCCAGCAGCCAAGATCGGGAAGATTATGGCTACACCTTC.

V and J are TRBV27 and TRBJ1-2, with TRBD1 identical over 8 bases. V shed 5 bases and J 2 bases; nucleotides not matched to a gene: 7. CDR3 size: 15 residues. Germline V gene lookup returns CDR1 MNHEY and CDR2 SMNVEV (reference sequence). The DNA for the CDR3 is TGTGCCAGCAGTCCCCGGGACAGGCGAAACTATGGCTACACCTTC. This encodes CASSPRDRRNYGYTF.

In its sample, this clone was seen once. The J gene is TRBJ2-5, the V gene TRBV18; the match to TRBD1 covers 7 bases. The ends lost 3 bases at V and 1 base at J; junction bases unmatched: 23. In germline, CDR1 is KGHSH, CDR2 LQKENI. The CDR3 sequence is 21 residues long. The CDR3 nucleotides are TGTGCCAGCTCACCTTCGATCGGGAACAACAGGGGCCATCCTTTCCAAGAGACCCAGTACTTC. Amino acids: CASSPSIGNNRGHPFQETQYF.